These 30 T cell receptor beta chains came from one sample sequenced in a study of CD4 T cells in relation to SARS-CoV-2 and coronaviruses. Method: immunoSEQ multiplex PCR; TCRdb's copy keeps in-frame clones and lacks some. Of tens of thousands of clones in the sample, about four fifths were seen once. The antigens of these receptors remain unknown. The source material was memory CD4+ T cells from PBMCs, cultured in vitro. These receptors all come from an adult with COVID-19.

The V gene is TRBV2, the J gene TRBJ2-2, with 9 nucleotides matching TRBD1. This CDR3 contains 18 residues. V lost 7 bases, J lost 2 bases, and 14 bases stayed unmatched. CDR1 and CDR2 from the germline V gene are SNHLY and FYNNEI. Written as DNA, the CDR3 is TGTGCCAGCAATCGGAGACAGGGGGGCGGAATTAACACCGGGGAGCTGTTTTTT. Translating it yields CASNRRQGGGINTGELFF.

Here the CDR3 reads CASNGQGVGSTEAFF. The DNA of the CDR3 is TGTGCCAGCAACGGACAGGGGGTCGGAAGCACTGAAGCTTTCTTT. The chain couples TRBV6-5 to TRBJ1-1; 10 bases map to TRBD1. Germline V CDR1 and CDR2: MNHEY, SVGAGI. The CDR3 is 15 residues long. Trimming cost V 7 bases and J 4 bases; bases outside gene matches: 9.

The rearrangement uses TRBV2 and TRBJ2-7; D is unresolved. Germline CDR1 and CDR2: SNHLY and FYNNEI. The length of the CDR3 is 15 residues. The V and J ends lost 1 base and 3 bases respectively, with 13 bases between them. This CDR3 reads CASSEETRRNYEQYF. Written as DNA, the CDR3 is TGTGCCAGCAGTGAAGAGACGCGTAGGAACTACGAGCAGTACTTC.

The rearrangement joins TRBV11-1 to TRBJ2-3; TRBD2 aligns across 9 bases. CDR1 and CDR2 (germline): SGHAT, FQDESV (reference sequence). The junction had 11 bases not matched to a gene; V was cut back by 6 bases and J by 4 bases. The CDR3 covers 16 residues. The CDR3 is CASRNRPGLASDTQYF. CDR3 nucleotide sequence: TGTGCCAGCAGGAACCGACCGGGACTAGCATCAGATACGCAGTATTTT.

The rearrangement links TRBV3-1 (or the pseudogene TRBV3-2) to TRBJ2-3; 10 bases align to TRBD2. CDR1 and CDR2 (germline): LGHDT, YNNKEL (reference sequence). J lost 2 bases, V lost 4 bases, and 3 bases had no gene match. The CDR3 has 15 amino acids. CDR3 in DNA: TGTGCCAGCAGCCCACTAGCGGGGACCACAGATACGCAGTATTTT. Its protein is CASSPLAGTTDTQYF.

The rearrangement links TRBV5-4 to TRBJ2-1; 10 bases are shared with TRBD2. Trimming removed 3 bases from V and 2 bases from J; junction bases left unmatched: 2. The CDR3 sequence is 15 residues long. Germline-derived CDR1 and CDR2 are SGHNT and YYREEE (reference sequence). CDR3 residues: CASSSGTSAYNEQFF. In DNA, the CDR3 is TGTGCCAGCAGCTCAGGGACTAGCGCCTACAATGAGCAGTTCTTC.

The rearrangement links TRBV11-2 to TRBJ2-1, with TRBD2 matching 10 bases. Losses at the gene ends were 5 bases for V and 6 bases for J; bases not matched to a gene: 4. The CDR3 loop spans 14 amino acids. Germline CDR1 reads SGHAT; CDR2 reads FQNNGV. CDR3 in amino acids: CASSPLAGGNEQFF. The CDR3 DNA is TGTGCCAGCAGCCCCTTAGCGGGGGGCAATGAGCAGTTCTTC.

This chain joins TRBV15 and TRBJ1-2; no firm D call. The CDR3 is 14 amino acids. Germline V CDR1 and CDR2: LNHNV, YYDKDF (reference sequence). V lost 3 bases and J 8 bases, leaving 16 bases between the germline ends. This CDR3 is CATSSGTAWSGYTF. Here the CDR3 DNA reads TGTGCCACCAGCAGTGGTACCGCTTGGAGCGGCTACACCTTC.

The rearrangement joins TRBV3-1 (or the pseudogene TRBV3-2) to TRBJ2-5; tentatively, D is TRBD2 (7 bases). Trimming removed 1 base from V and 5 bases from J, with 14 bases in between. The CDR3 runs to 15 residues. Per the germline V gene, CDR1 is LGHDT and CDR2 is YNNKEL (reference sequence). CDR3 in DNA: TGTGCCAGCAGCCAAGCCCCTGGGGGGGCGGAGACCCAGTACTTC. This gives the protein CASSQAPGGAETQYF.

The genes are TRBV28 and TRBJ1-4; D remains ambiguous. Germline CDR1 is MDHEN and CDR2 is SYDVKM. The CDR3 loop spans 14 amino acids. V gave up 5 bases and J gave up 5 bases, with 12 bases separating them. In nucleotides, the CDR3 is TGTGCCAGCAGTCGACATGATCCCAATGAAAAACTGTTTTTT. Translating it yields CASSRHDPNEKLFF.

V gene TRBV10-3 combines with J gene TRBJ1-4, with D unclear. The germline CDR1 and CDR2 sequences are ENHRY and SYGVKD. This CDR3 contains 19 residues. V lost 0 bases and J lost 0, with 17 bases in between. The CDR3 DNA follows: TGTGCCATCAGTGAGTCGGCCCCCCTCGTGAGAACAACTAATGAAAAACTGTTTTTT. Translating it yields CAISESAPLVRTTNEKLFF.

The chain uses TRBV18 and TRBJ1-4, with D hard to call. Germline V gene data show CDR1 as KGHSH and CDR2 as LQKENI. The germline V and J ends were trimmed by 3 bases and 4 bases, with 24 bases remaining between them. The CDR3 extends over 19 amino acids. CDR3 bases: TGTGCCAGCTCACCCCTCGGAGGGTTCGGTAATTCCAATAATGAAAAACTGTTTTTT. It translates to CASSPLGGFGNSNNEKLFF.

This chain connects TRBV6-6 to TRBJ2-2; D gene unclear. There are 12 residues in the CDR3. The V gene's germline CDR1 is MNHNY and CDR2 SVGAGI (reference sequence). V lost 8 bases to trimming and J lost 0 bases, with 4 bases between them. The CDR3 DNA reads as TGTGCCAGCGCCCCGAACACCGGGGAGCTGTTTTTT. The encoded protein is CASAPNTGELFF.

This clone was seen more than once but under ten times. The rearrangement uses TRBV29-1 and TRBJ2-3; a possible D gene is TRBD1 (6 bases). CDR3 length: 13 amino acids. Germline V gene data show CDR1 as SQVTM and CDR2 as ANQGSEA. V was pared by 7 bases and J by 1 base, with 12 bases between. In DNA, the CDR3 is TGCAGCGGTACAAAGGGGGGCACAGATACGCAGTATTTT. Its translation is CSGTKGGTDTQYF.

The V and J genes are TRBV28 and TRBJ2-1; the match to TRBD1 covers 7 bases. CDR1 MDHEN and CDR2 SYDVKM come from the germline V gene. V lost 5 bases, J lost 4 bases, and 5 bases stayed unmatched. The CDR3 is 14 amino acids. The CDR3 DNA reads TGTGCCAGCAGTCGGGACAGAATTTACAATGAGCAGTTCTTC. Residues: CASSRDRIYNEQFF.

This clone came up once. The V and J genes are TRBV6-5 and TRBJ2-3; the match to TRBD1 covers 9 bases. Germline V gene data show CDR1 as MNHEY and CDR2 as SVGAGI. Trimming cost V 10 bases and J 5 bases; bases outside gene matches: 7. The CDR3 loop spans 13 amino acids. The CDR3 DNA follows: TGTGCCATCAGGACAGGGGTGGGAGATACGCAGTATTTT. Its protein is CAIRTGVGDTQYF.

CDR3 in DNA: TGCGCCAGCAGCCCCCCGGGACAGGGTTTGGATACGCAGTATTTT. Protein sequence: CASSPPGQGLDTQYF. V usage is TRBV4-1 and J usage is TRBJ2-3, with 9 bases that match TRBD1. CDR3 length: 15 amino acids. CDR1 and CDR2 (germline): MGHRA, YSYEKL. With V trimmed by 4 bases and J by 6 bases, 8 bases remained unmatched.

The V call is TRBV5-1, the J call TRBJ2-1; D is uncertain. V was shortened by 4 bases and J by 5 bases, with 10 bases between the two germline ends. The CDR3 spans 13 residues. Per germline, CDR1 SGHRS and CDR2 YFSETQ. The CDR3 protein is CASSISPNNEQFF. The CDR3 DNA follows: TGCGCCAGCAGCATTTCACCAAACAATGAGCAGTTCTTC.

V and J are TRBV7-2 and TRBJ2-5, with a tentative D call TRBD2 (6 bases). Germline CDR1 is SGHTA and CDR2 is FQGNSA. V lost 5 bases and J 0 bases, leaving 16 bases between the germline ends. The CDR3 runs 16 residues. CDR3: CASSPMGGVYQETQYF. The CDR3, as DNA: TGTGCCAGCAGCCCGATGGGCGGGGTCTACCAAGAGACCCAGTACTTC.

The genes are TRBV7-3 and TRBJ2-1; unclear D gene. The germline V and J ends were trimmed by 5 bases and 0 bases, with 11 bases remaining between them. Per the germline V gene, CDR1 is SGHTA and CDR2 is FQGTGA. The length of the CDR3 is 15 residues. This CDR3 reads CASSPAESSYNEQFF. CDR3 bases: TGTGCCAGCAGCCCAGCCGAGAGCTCCTACAATGAGCAGTTCTTC.

The chain has TRBV25-1 and TRBJ2-7; D might be TRBD1 (5 bases). Germline loops: CDR1 MGHDK, CDR2 SYGVNS. Trimming shortened V by 4 bases and J by 5 bases, and 9 bases separated the two germline ends. The CDR3 is 12 amino acids. The CDR3 region is CASSGTFHEQYF. Written as DNA, the CDR3 is TGTGCCAGCAGTGGGACATTCCACGAGCAGTACTTC.

This sequence joins TRBV7-9 and TRBJ2-1, with D perhaps TRBD2 (6 bases). V was pared by 5 bases and J by 4 bases, with 15 bases between. The length of the CDR3 is 15 residues. Germline V lookup: CDR1 SEHNR, CDR2 FQNEAQ (reference sequence). The CDR3 region has the DNA TGTGCCAGCAGCCCCCGGGACTCGCCATACAATGAGCAGTTCTTC. Residues: CASSPRDSPYNEQFF.

This chain connects TRBV29-1 to TRBJ2-7, with D perhaps TRBD1 (6 bases). Germline V gene data show CDR1 as SQVTM and CDR2 as ANQGSEA. The V gene lost 3 bases and the J gene lost 4 bases, with 19 bases spanning the gap. The length of the CDR3 is 15 residues. The CDR3, as DNA: TGCAGCGTTGACGGCAGGGGAGATGGGGGATACGAGCAGTACTTC. This translates into CSVDGRGDGGYEQYF.

This rearrangement joins TRBV27 to TRBJ1-5, with D maybe TRBD1 (6 bases). This CDR3 has 15 residues. V lost 2 bases to trimming and J lost 6 bases, with 14 bases between them. Germline-derived CDR1 and CDR2 are MNHEY and SMNVEV (reference sequence). CDR3 sequence reads: CASSLRGAGIQPQHF. Here the CDR3 DNA reads TGTGCCAGCAGTTTACGGGGGGCAGGGATTCAGCCCCAGCATTTT.

V and J are TRBV12-3 or TRBV12-4 and TRBJ1-4, with D hard to call. V gave up 2 bases and J gave up 5 bases, with 3 bases separating them. The CDR3 is 12 amino acids. CDR3 coding DNA: TGTGCCAGCAGTTTATACAATGAAAAACTGTTTTTT. It is translated as CASSLYNEKLFF.

This chain joins TRBV19 and TRBJ1-5, with unresolved D. Trimming left V 5 bases short and J 2 bases short, with 16 bases between. CDR3 length equals 16 residues. Per germline, CDR1 LNHDA and CDR2 SQIVND (reference sequence). CDR3 bases: TGTGCCAGTAGTGGGTTGCGGGGTAGCGGCAATCAGCCCCAGCATTTT. Protein product: CASSGLRGSGNQPQHF.

The gene calls are TRBV28 and TRBJ1-1; D not certain. The CDR3 is 14 amino acids. V lost 2 bases to trimming and J lost 8 bases, with 15 bases between them. The germline CDR1 and CDR2 sequences are MDHEN and SYDVKM. The DNA of the CDR3 is TGTGCCAGCAGTTTACCCTCGAGCAATCTAGAAGCTTTCTTT. This codes for CASSLPSSNLEAFF.

V and J are TRBV5-1 and TRBJ2-1; 15 nucleotides align to TRBD2. Germline assignment: CDR1 SGHRS and CDR2 YFSETQ. This CDR3 region has 16 residues. V shed 4 bases and J 8 bases; nucleotides not matched to a gene: 7. The CDR3 region is CASSPSGLAGGHEQFF. The CDR3 DNA reads TGCGCCAGCAGCCCTTCCGGACTAGCGGGAGGGCATGAGCAGTTCTTC.

The rearrangement links TRBV5-4 to TRBJ2-1, with D unresolved. Deletions cut 1 base from V and 3 bases from J, with 5 bases between. From germline, CDR1 is SGHNT and CDR2 YYREEE (reference sequence). The length of the CDR3 is 13 residues. The CDR3: CASSLRFYNEQFF. CDR3 nucleotide sequence: TGTGCCAGCAGCTTGCGATTCTACAATGAGCAGTTCTTC.

This chain joins TRBV6-5 and TRBJ2-3, with a tentative D call TRBD2 (5 bases). Germline-derived CDR1 and CDR2 are MNHEY and SVGAGI. V was pared by 4 bases and J by 3 bases, with 11 bases between. This CDR3 comprises 14 residues. CDR3 bases: TGTGCCAGCAGTTTAGGCGGGCGGACAGATACGCAGTATTTT. As protein: CASSLGGRTDTQYF.